The entry that follows covers one T cell receptor beta chain sequence. Method: immunoSEQ multiplex PCR; TCRdb's copy keeps in-frame clones and lacks some. The sample lists some 120,000 clones, 65% to 90% occurring once. The CDR3 is 14 amino acids. The ends were cut back, 6 bases at V and 3 bases at J, with 15 bases in the middle. CDR1 and CDR2 (germline): LNHDA, SQIVND (reference sequence). This specimen comes from a study of T cell responses to AZD1222 COVID-19 vaccine. The sample was peripheral blood, taken 28 days after the second AZD1222 dose. This chain uses TRBV19 with TRBJ2-7; a weak D match, TRBD1 (5 bases). The receptor comes from an adult who received the AZD1222 COVID-19 vaccine. CDR3 DNA: TGTGCCAGTAGCCAGACAGTCACCCTCTACGAGCAGTACTTC. Protein product: CASSQTVTLYEQYF.